The 21 T cell receptor beta chains listed next were all sequenced from one sample in a study of long-term antiretroviral therapy in people with HIV. The run of the v3.0 immunoSEQ assay was at survey level. Only in-frame clones appear in the TCRdb table, and some are missing; sequencing was by immunoSEQ multiplex PCR. The sample carries 25,000 to 35,000 clones, 95% to 96% recorded once. The sequencing used unsorted PBMCs, collected approximately 6.6 years after starting antiretroviral therapy. The receptors were sampled from a man aged 25-40 years with HIV.

The chain employs TRBV4-2 and TRBJ2-1; TRBD1 is a possible D gene (7 bases). The V gene lost 1 base and the J gene lost 4 bases, with 17 bases spanning the gap. CDR1 is LGHNA, CDR2 YNFKEQ, per germline. The CDR3 spans 17 residues. CDR3 residues: CASSQGQWAGGYNEQFF. In DNA form, the CDR3 reads TGTGCCAGCAGCCAAGGCCAGTGGGCAGGGGGGTACAATGAGCAGTTCTTC.

The J gene is TRBJ2-7, the V gene TRBV29-1; maybe TRBD2 (5 bases). Germline CDR1 is SQVTM and CDR2 is ANQGSEA. CDR3 length: 14 amino acids. V lost 0 bases and J lost 2, with 11 bases in between. In nucleotides, the CDR3 is TGCAGCGTTGAAGATCTGGGCGGGCCCTACGAGCAGTACTTC. Its protein product is CSVEDLGGPYEQYF.

J is TRBJ2-1 and V is TRBV2, with TRBD1 matching 8 bases. The CDR3 is made up of 14 amino acids. The germline V gene encodes CDR1 SNHLY and CDR2 FYNNEI. The chain's CDR3 is CAASRGPSYNEQFF. The CDR3 DNA reads TGTGCTGCCAGCAGGGGGCCCTCCTACAATGAGCAGTTCTTC.

V is TRBV14 and J is TRBJ2-7; 7 bases agree with TRBD1. After removal of 4 bases from V and 0 bases from J, the junction contained 6 bases not matched to a gene. The germline V gene has CDR1 SGHDN and CDR2 FVKESK. The CDR3 length is 15 residues. CDR3 residues: CASSLDDRDSYEQYF. The CDR3 region has the DNA TGTGCCAGCAGCCTAGACGACAGGGACTCCTACGAGCAGTACTTC.

V usage is TRBV7-9 and J usage is TRBJ1-1; 9 bases fit TRBD1. Germline trimming cut 4 bases from V and 3 bases from J; bases unmatched to any gene: 6. This CDR3 has 15 residues. The germline V gene has CDR1 SEHNR and CDR2 FQNEAQ (reference sequence). CDR3 DNA: TGTGCCAGCAGCTCGGACAGGGGAGTCTACACTGAAGCTTTCTTT. It is translated as CASSSDRGVYTEAFF.

Here the CDR3 reads CASSFPGFPQQFF. CDR3 nucleotide sequence: TGTGCCAGTTCATTCCCGGGGTTCCCGCAGCAGTTCTTC. The rearrangement links TRBV6-1 to TRBJ2-1; possibly TRBD2 for D (5 bases). The CDR3 has 13 amino acids. Trimming shortened V by 9 bases and J by 11 bases, and 20 bases separated the two germline ends. Per germline, CDR1 MNHNS and CDR2 SASEGT.

CDR3 in DNA: TGTGCCAGCAGTGAGGATACGAATCAAAAACTGTTTTTT. Protein product: CASSEDTNQKLFF. J is TRBJ1-4 and V is TRBV2; D call uncertain. The CDR3 has 13 residues. CDR1 and CDR2 from the germline V gene are SNHLY and FYNNEI. V lost 3 bases to trimming and J lost 9 bases, with 11 bases between them.

This chain connects TRBV19 to TRBJ2-1, with D possibly TRBD2 on 6 matching bases. The germline CDR1 and CDR2 sequences are LNHDA and SQIVND (reference sequence). Trimming left V 6 bases short and J 8 bases short, with 11 bases between. The length of the CDR3 is 12 residues. Here the CDR3 DNA reads TGTGCCAGTAGCCGGGGGAACTATGAGCAGTTCTTC. This gives the protein CASSRGNYEQFF.

V and J are TRBV5-6 and TRBJ1-6; no firm D call. CDR1 and CDR2 from the germline V gene are SGHDT and YYEEEE. The CDR3 extends over 14 amino acids. V lost 0 bases, J lost 7 bases, and 8 bases lay in between. CDR3: CASSLEGGNSPLHF. The CDR3 nucleotides read TGTGCCAGCAGCTTGGAGGGTGGCAATTCACCCCTCCACTTT.

J is TRBJ1-1 and V is TRBV13, with no clear D. V dropped 0 bases and J dropped 5 bases, with 7 bases sitting between them. Germline V gives CDR1 PRHDT, CDR2 FYEKMQ (reference sequence). The CDR3 length is 13 residues. The CDR3 nucleotides are TGTGCCAGCAGCTTAGGCGGCAGGACTGAAGCTTTCTTT. This gives the protein CASSLGGRTEAFF.

The V and J genes are TRBV2 and TRBJ2-3, with D perhaps TRBD2 (6 bases). From germline, CDR1 is SNHLY and CDR2 FYNNEI. The CDR3 is 13 amino acids. Trimming left V 4 bases short and J 6 bases short, with 11 bases between. The CDR3 bases are TGTGCCAGCAGTGTAATCAGCGGGGATACGCAGTATTTT. Its translation: CASSVISGDTQYF.

The chain joins TRBV6-5 to TRBJ2-7; the match to TRBD2 covers 7 bases. The junction had 6 bases not matched to a gene; V was cut back by 6 bases and J by 1 base. The CDR3 totals 14 residues. Germline V CDR1 and CDR2: MNHEY, SVGAGI. This chain's CDR3 is CASSYGGNSYEQYF. The CDR3 nucleotides read TGTGCCAGCAGCTACGGGGGGAATTCCTACGAGCAGTACTTC.

This clone turned up a few times. This chain links TRBV5-1 with TRBJ1-1; 7 bases align to TRBD1. The CDR3 has 16 amino acids. Per germline, CDR1 SGHRS and CDR2 YFSETQ. V dropped 0 bases and J dropped 2; count of bases not matched to a gene: 7. The CDR3 loop reads CASSLGTGLFNTEAFF. The CDR3 bases are TGCGCCAGCAGCTTGGGGACAGGCCTATTCAACACTGAAGCTTTCTTT.

This rearrangement joins TRBV6-5 to TRBJ2-5, with 9 bases lining up with TRBD1. V shed 6 bases and J 4 bases; nucleotides not matched to a gene: 9. There are 15 residues in the CDR3. CDR1 and CDR2 from the germline V gene are MNHEY and SVGAGI. CDR3 amino acids: CASSIGQGTGETQYF. The CDR3 DNA reads as TGTGCCAGCAGCATAGGACAGGGGACGGGAGAGACCCAGTACTTC.

This clone was counted once. The CDR3 sequence is CASSLDLAAQNTGELFF. DNA for the CDR3: TGTGCCAGCAGCTTAGATCTAGCGGCCCAGAACACCGGGGAGCTGTTTTTT. The chain recombines TRBV11-3 with TRBJ2-2, with TRBD2 identical over 7 bases. Germline CDR1 SGHNT, CDR2 YENEEA. The length of the CDR3 is 17 residues. The V segment lost 0 bases and the J segment 1 base; nucleotides outside the gene matches: 5.

CDR3 protein: CASGKVAARTDTQYF. CDR3 in DNA: TGTGCCAGCGGAAAAGTAGCCGCCCGCACAGATACGCAGTATTTT. The V gene is TRBV9, the J gene TRBJ2-3; D gene ambiguous. Looked up from germline, CDR1 is SGDLS and CDR2 is YYNGEE. Trimming took off 7 bases at V and 1 base at J, with 16 bases between the two ends. CDR3 length: 15 amino acids. Together with reference TRBV9 and TRBJ2-3, the CDR3 gives the full variable domain: DSGVTQTPKHLITATGQRVTLRCSPRSGDLSVYWYQQSLDQGLQFLIQYYNGEERAKGNILERFSAQQFPDLHSELNLSSLELGDSALYFCASGKVAARTDTQYFGPGTRLTVL.

The V gene is TRBV6-6, the J gene TRBJ1-5, with 11 bases matching TRBD1. The length of the CDR3 is 15 residues. Trimming took 3 bases from V and 4 from J; bases not matched to a gene: 2. The germline gives CDR1 MNHNY, CDR2 SVGAGI (reference sequence). Written as DNA, the CDR3 is TGTGCCAGCAGTTATGGGACAGGGGGTAATCAGCCCCAGCATTTT. This codes for CASSYGTGGNQPQHF.

The V gene is TRBV6-5, the J gene TRBJ1-1, with 9 bases fitting TRBD1. Germline V gene lookup returns CDR1 MNHEY and CDR2 SVGAGI. This CDR3 comprises 14 residues. V was clipped by 7 bases and J by 3 bases; unmatched bases: 6. The CDR3 sequence is CASIATGGHTEAFF. The CDR3 nucleotides are TGTGCCAGCATCGCAACAGGGGGCCACACTGAAGCTTTCTTT.

The V call is TRBV10-2, the J call TRBJ1-1; D not certain. Trimming took 2 bases from V and 1 from J, leaving 5 bases between them. This CDR3 contains 13 residues. In germline, CDR1 is WSHSY, CDR2 SAAADI. The CDR3 loop is CASSERGNTEAFF. CDR3 coding DNA: TGCGCCAGCAGTGAGCGTGGGAACACTGAAGCTTTCTTT.

The rearrangement uses TRBV7-3 and TRBJ1-2; the D gene is possibly TRBD1 (6 bases). The CDR3 is 13 amino acids. Germline V gene sequence: CDR1 SGHTA, CDR2 FQGTGA. V was pared by 4 bases and J by 8 bases, with 14 bases between. The CDR3 reads CASSSLGGGGYTF. CDR3 DNA: TGTGCCAGCAGCTCCCTCGGGGGGGGCGGCTACACCTTC.

The chain recombines TRBV6-5 with TRBJ1-4, with D perhaps TRBD1 (6 bases). The V and J ends lost 3 bases and 5 bases respectively, with 10 bases between them. Germline CDR1 reads MNHEY; CDR2 reads SVGAGI. The CDR3 is 14 residues long. The CDR3 region has the DNA TGTGCCAGCAGTTATTTGCAGGGGAATGAAAAACTGTTTTTT. Its protein product is CASSYLQGNEKLFF.